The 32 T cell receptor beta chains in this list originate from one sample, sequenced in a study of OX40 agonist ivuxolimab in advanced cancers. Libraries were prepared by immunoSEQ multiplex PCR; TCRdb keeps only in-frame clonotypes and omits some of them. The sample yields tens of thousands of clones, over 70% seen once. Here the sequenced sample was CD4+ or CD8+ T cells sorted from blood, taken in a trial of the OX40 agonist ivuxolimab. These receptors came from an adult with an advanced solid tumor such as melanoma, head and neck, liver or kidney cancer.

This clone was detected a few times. The CDR3 loop is CAVPTVYYGYTF. DNA for the CDR3: TGTGCCGTACCGACAGTTTACTATGGCTACACCTTC. The chain recombines TRBV10-3 with TRBJ1-2; D might be TRBD1 (5 bases). The CDR3 has 12 residues. V lost 11 bases and J 3 bases, leaving 13 bases between the germline ends. CDR1 is ENHRY and CDR2 is SYGVKD in the germline V gene.

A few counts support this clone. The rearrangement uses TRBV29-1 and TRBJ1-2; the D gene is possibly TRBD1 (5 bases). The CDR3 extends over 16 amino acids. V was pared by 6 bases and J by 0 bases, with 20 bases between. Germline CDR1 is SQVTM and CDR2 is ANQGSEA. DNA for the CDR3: TGCAGCGTCCCGGGAACAGGAGACAATCCTAACTATGGCTACACCTTC. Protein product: CSVPGTGDNPNYGYTF.

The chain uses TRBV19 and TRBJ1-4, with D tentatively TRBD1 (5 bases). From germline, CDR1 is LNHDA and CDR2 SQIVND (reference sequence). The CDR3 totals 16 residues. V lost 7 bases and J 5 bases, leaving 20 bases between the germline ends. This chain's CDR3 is CASTLFGAGKNEKLFF. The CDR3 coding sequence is TGTGCCAGTACCCTCTTCGGGGCAGGAAAAAATGAAAAACTGTTTTTT. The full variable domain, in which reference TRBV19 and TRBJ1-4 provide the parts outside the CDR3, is DGGITQSPKYLFRKEGQNVTLSCEQNLNHDAMYWYRQDPGQGLRLIYYSQIVNDFQKGDIAEGYSVSREKKESFPLTVTSAQKNPTAFYLCASTLFGAGKNEKLFFGSGTQLSVL.

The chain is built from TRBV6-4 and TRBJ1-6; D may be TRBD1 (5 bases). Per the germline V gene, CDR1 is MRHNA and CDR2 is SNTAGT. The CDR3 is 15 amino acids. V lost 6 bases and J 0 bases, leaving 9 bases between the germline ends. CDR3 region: CASRTGSSYNSPLHF. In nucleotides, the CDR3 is TGTGCCAGCAGAACAGGAAGCTCCTATAATTCACCCCTCCACTTT.

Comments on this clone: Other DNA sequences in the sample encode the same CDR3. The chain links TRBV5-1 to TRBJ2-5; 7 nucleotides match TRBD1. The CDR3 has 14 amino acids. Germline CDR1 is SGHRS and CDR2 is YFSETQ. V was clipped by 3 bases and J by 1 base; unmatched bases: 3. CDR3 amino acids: CASSSGTAQETQYF. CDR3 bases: TGCGCCAGCAGCTCCGGGACAGCCCAAGAGACCCAGTACTTC.

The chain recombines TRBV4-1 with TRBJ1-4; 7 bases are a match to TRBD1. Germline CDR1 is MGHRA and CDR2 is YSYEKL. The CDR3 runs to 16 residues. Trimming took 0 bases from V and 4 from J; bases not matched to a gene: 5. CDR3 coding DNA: TGCGCCAGCAGCCAAGATGGGGACAGAGTTAATGAAAAACTGTTTTTT. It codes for CASSQDGDRVNEKLFF.

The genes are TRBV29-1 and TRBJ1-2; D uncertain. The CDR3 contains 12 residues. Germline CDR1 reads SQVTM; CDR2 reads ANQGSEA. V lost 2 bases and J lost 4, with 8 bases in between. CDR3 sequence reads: CSVEREVYGYTF. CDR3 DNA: TGCAGCGTTGAAAGAGAGGTCTATGGCTACACCTTC.

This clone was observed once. Here the CDR3 DNA reads TGTGCCAGCAGCTTAAGACAGGGGGCTTACTATGGCTACACCTTC. Translation: CASSLRQGAYYGYTF. V gene TRBV7-6 combines with J gene TRBJ1-2; 10 nucleotides line up with TRBD1. The length of the CDR3 is 15 residues. Germline CDR1 SGHVS, CDR2 FNYEAQ. With V trimmed by 2 bases and J by 3 bases, 3 bases remained unmatched.

This CDR3 is CASPAWVTDTQYF. In DNA form, the CDR3 reads TGTGCCAGCCCGGCGTGGGTAACAGATACGCAGTATTTT. The chain joins TRBV18 to TRBJ2-3; D gene uncertain. The germline gives CDR1 KGHSH, CDR2 LQKENI. Deletions cut 8 bases from V and 3 bases from J, with 12 bases between. CDR3 size: 13 residues. Complete variable domain (other parts from reference TRBV18 and TRBJ2-3): NAGVMQNPRHLVRRRGQEARLRCSPMKGHSHVYWYRQLPEEGLKFMVYLQKENIIDESGMPKERFSAEFPKEGPSILRIQQVVRGDSAAYFCASPAWVTDTQYFGPGTRLTVL.

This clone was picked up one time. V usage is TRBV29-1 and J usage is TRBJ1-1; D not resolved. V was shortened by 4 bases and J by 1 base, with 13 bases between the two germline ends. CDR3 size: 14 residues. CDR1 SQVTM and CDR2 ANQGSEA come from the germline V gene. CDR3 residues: CSVAGSLGNTEAFF. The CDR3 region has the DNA TGCAGCGTTGCAGGCAGCCTCGGGAACACTGAAGCTTTCTTT.

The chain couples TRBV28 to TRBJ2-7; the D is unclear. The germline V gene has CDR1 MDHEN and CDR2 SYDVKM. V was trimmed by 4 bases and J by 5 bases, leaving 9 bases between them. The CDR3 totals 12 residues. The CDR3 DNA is TGTGCCAGCAGTTCTTGGGTTGACGAGCAGTACTTC. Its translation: CASSSWVDEQYF.

The CDR3 reads CASQLQGARTDTQYF. CDR3 coding DNA: TGCGCCAGCCAGCTTCAGGGGGCGCGAACAGATACGCAGTATTTT. This rearrangement joins TRBV5-1 to TRBJ2-3; 8 bases are shared with TRBD1. This CDR3 is built from 15 residues. Germline trimming cut 7 bases from V and 3 bases from J; bases unmatched to any gene: 10. CDR1 and CDR2 from the germline V gene are SGHRS and YFSETQ.

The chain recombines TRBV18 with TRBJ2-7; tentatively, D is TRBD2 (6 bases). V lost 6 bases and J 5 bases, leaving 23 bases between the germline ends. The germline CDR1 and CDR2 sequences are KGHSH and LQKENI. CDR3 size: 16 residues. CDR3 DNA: TGTGCCAGCTCGGGACTTTTGCCTAGCCGTGGTAACGAGCAGTACTTC. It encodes CASSGLLPSRGNEQYF.

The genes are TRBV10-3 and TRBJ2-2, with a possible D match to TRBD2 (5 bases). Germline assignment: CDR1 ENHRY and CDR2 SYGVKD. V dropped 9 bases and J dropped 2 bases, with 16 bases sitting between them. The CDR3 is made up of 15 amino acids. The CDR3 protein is CAIPRGVTNTGELFF. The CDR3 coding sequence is TGTGCCATTCCCCGGGGAGTAACCAACACCGGGGAGCTGTTTTTT.

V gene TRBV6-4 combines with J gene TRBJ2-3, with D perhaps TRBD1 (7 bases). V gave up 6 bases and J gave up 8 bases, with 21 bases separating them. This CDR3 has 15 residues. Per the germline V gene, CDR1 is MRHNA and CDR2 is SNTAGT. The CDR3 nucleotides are TGTGCCAGCAGCGATGGCAGGGGGGCTCGGGGTACGCAGTATTTT. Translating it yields CASSDGRGARGTQYF.

In DNA, the CDR3 is TGTGCCAGCAGTTACAGTACTACAGGGGACACCGGGGAGCTGTTTTTT. It specifies CASSYSTTGDTGELFF. The chain carries TRBV6-5 and TRBJ2-2, with 7 positions matching TRBD1. The CDR3 runs 16 residues. V trimming: 2 bases; J trimming: 3 bases; junction bases outside the gene matches: 6. In germline, CDR1 is MNHEY, CDR2 SVGAGI.

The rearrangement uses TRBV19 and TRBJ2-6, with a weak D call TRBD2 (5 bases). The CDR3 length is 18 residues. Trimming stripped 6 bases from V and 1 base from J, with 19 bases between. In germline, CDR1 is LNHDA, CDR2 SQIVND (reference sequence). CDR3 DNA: TGTGCCAGTAGCGGGATTCGGGCCGCCGGTTCTGGGGCCAACGTCCTGACTTTC. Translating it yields CASSGIRAAGSGANVLTF. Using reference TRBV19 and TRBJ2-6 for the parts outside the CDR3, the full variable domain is DGGITQSPKYLFRKEGQNVTLSCEQNLNHDAMYWYRQDPGQGLRLIYYSQIVNDFQKGDIAEGYSVSREKKESFPLTVTSAQKNPTAFYLCASSGIRAAGSGANVLTFGAGSRLTVL.

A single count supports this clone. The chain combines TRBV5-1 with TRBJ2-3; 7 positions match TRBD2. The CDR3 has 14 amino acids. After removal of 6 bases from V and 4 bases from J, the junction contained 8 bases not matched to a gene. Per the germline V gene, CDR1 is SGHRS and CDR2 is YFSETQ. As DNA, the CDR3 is TGCGCCAGCAAACTAGCGTTAAGCGCAGATACGCAGTATTTT. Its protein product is CASKLALSADTQYF.

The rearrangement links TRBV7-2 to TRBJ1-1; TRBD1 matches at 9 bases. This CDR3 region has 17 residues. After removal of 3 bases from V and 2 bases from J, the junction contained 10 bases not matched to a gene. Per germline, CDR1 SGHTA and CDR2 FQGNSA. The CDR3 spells CASSFGTGSLVNTEAFF. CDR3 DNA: TGTGCCAGCAGCTTTGGGACAGGGAGTTTGGTAAACACTGAAGCTTTCTTT.

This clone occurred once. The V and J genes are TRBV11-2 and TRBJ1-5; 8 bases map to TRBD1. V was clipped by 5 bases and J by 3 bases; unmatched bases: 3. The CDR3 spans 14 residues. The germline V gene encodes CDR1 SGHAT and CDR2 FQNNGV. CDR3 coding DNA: TGTGCCAGCAGCCGGGACAGGACCAATCAGCCCCAGCATTTT. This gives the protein CASSRDRTNQPQHF.

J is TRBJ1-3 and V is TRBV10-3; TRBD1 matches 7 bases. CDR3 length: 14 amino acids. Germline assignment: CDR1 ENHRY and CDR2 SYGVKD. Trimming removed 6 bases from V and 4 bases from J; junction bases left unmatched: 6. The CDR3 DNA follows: TGTGCCATCAGCCCGACAGGGAACGGAAACACCATATATTTT. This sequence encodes CAISPTGNGNTIYF.

CDR3: CASSLSGGSYEQYF. The CDR3 region has the DNA TGTGCCAGCAGCTTATCAGGGGGGTCCTACGAGCAGTACTTC. The chain joins TRBV7-9 to TRBJ2-7; possibly TRBD1 for D (7 bases). Trimming removed 2 bases from V and 1 base from J, with 9 bases in between. CDR3 length: 14 residues. Germline V lookup: CDR1 SEHNR, CDR2 FQNEAQ (reference sequence).

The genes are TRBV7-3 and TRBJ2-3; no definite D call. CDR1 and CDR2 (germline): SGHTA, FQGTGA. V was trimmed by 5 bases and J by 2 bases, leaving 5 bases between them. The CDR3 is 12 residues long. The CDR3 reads CASSPVTDTQYF. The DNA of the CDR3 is TGTGCCAGCAGCCCGGTCACAGATACGCAGTATTTT.

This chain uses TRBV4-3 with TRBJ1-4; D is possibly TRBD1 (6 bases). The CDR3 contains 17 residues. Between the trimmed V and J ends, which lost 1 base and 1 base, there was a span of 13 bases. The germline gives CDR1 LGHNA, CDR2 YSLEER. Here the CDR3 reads CASSQGAGDRTNEKLFF. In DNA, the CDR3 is TGCGCCAGCAGCCAAGGGGCAGGGGATCGAACTAATGAAAAACTGTTTTTT.

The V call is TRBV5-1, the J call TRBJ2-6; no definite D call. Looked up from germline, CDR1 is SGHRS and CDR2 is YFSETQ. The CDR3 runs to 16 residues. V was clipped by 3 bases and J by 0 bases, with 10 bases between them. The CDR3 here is CASSSAPGSGANVLTF. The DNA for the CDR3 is TGCGCCAGCAGCTCGGCGCCTGGCTCTGGGGCCAACGTCCTGACTTTC.

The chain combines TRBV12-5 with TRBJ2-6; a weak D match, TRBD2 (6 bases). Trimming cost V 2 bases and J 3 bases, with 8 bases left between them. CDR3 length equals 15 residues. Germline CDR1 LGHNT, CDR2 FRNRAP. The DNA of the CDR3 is TGTGCTAGTGGTTTGCGCGGGGATGGGGCCAACGTCCTGACTTTC. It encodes CASGLRGDGANVLTF.

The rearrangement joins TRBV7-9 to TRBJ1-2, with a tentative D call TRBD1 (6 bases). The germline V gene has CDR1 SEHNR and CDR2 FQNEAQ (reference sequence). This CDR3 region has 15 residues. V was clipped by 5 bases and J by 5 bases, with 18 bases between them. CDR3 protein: CASSLTGRPEYGYTF. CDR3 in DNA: TGTGCCAGCAGCCTGACAGGCCGTCCCGAATATGGCTACACCTTC.

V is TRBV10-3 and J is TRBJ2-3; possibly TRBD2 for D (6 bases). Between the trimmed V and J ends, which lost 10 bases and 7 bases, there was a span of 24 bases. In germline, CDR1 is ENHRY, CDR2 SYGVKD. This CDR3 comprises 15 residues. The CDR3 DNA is TGTGCCACCGGTTCGGGAGCGGATGAGACAAATACGCAGTATTTT. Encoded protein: CATGSGADETNTQYF.

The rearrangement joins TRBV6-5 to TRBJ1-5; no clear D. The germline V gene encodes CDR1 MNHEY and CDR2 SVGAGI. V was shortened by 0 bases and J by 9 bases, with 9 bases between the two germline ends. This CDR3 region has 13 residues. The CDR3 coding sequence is TGTGCCAGCAGTTACTCGGCCTTGGGGCCCCAGCATTTT. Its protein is CASSYSALGPQHF.

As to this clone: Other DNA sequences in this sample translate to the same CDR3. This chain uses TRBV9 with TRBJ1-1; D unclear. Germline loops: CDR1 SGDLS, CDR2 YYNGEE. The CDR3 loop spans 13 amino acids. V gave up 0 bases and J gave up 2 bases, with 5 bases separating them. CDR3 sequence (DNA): TGTGCCAGCAGCGTAGTCACAAACACTGAAGCTTTCTTT. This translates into CASSVVTNTEAFF.

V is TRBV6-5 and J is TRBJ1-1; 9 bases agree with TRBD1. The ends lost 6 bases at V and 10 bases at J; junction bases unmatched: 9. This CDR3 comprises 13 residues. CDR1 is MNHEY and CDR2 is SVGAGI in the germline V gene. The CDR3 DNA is TGTGCCAGCAGGCTCACAGGGGGCCCCTCAGCTTTCTTT. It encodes CASRLTGGPSAFF.

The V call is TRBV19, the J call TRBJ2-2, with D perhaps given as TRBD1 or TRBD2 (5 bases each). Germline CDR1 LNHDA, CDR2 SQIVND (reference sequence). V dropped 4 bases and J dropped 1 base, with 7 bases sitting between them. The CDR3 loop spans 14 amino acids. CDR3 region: CASSKGRNTGELFF. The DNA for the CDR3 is TGTGCCAGTAGTAAGGGACGGAACACCGGGGAGCTGTTTTTT.